This TCR beta chain was sequenced in a study of blood T cell repertoires in COVID-19 (TCRdb year 2020). About the investigation overall: The collaborator samples originated in the United States, Italy and Spain and spanned the acute and convalescent phases of COVID-19. Sample metadata almost always included a de-identified subject ID, COVID-19 status, age in years and sex. The material from the prospective study consisted of cDNA or gDNA derived from T cells, B-cell-depleted T cells, or PBMCs. Where HLA class I and class II types were available, the types were taken from metadata supplied by the sample provider, not from assay-based typing. Samples were obtained from the ongoing ImmuneRACE study (first 160 participants) and from over a thousand subjects provided by 6 global collaborators. The repertoires were made available in a free public database intended to serve as a resource for research on the immune response to SARS-CoV-2. The dataset comprised deeply sampled blood TCRbeta repertoires from subjects exposed to, actively infected with, or recovered from COVID-19.

TCRbeta CDR3 regions were amplified from genomic DNA by means of the immunoSEQ Assay, a bias-controlled multiplex PCR. The authors' analysis ran thus. The number of nucleated cells in each sample was estimated by amplification of reference gene primers within the assay. Sequence reads were collapsed and filtered to measure the absolute abundance of every unique TCRbeta CDR3 rearrangement. For each sample, productive Simpson clonality was calculated by taking the square root of Simpson's diversity index across productive rearrangements. What TCRdb holds here is the immuneACCESS table cut down to in-frame rearrangements. Part of the clones is not present; checked against another copy, under half of the missing clones reflect an unresolved V gene, and the others are unexplained. The V and J calls and clone size are taken from that table; D and trimming were inferred from the DNA. For this sample the table gives approximately 190,000 clones, of which approximately 80% were detected only once. The ten largest clones capture 20% of the sample.

CDR1 and CDR2 are read off the germline V gene as MNHEY and SVGAGI. The CDR3 goes from the cysteine to the phenylalanine over 13 residues. Kept here is only the CDR3 DNA, which spans 39 bases and is read in frame from base 1. V is clipped by 7 bases and J by 0 bases, and the sequence between their germline boundaries is 9 bases long. Beyond this particular receptor, the publication reports: How much clinical and demographic metadata was included differed by source and by participant, and the metadata was provided uncurated.

About this clone itself: This receptor's antigen is unknown. Nothing much larger sits one base from this clone, and base qualities are not available.

The collaborating institutions used their own protocols to collect whole blood in K2EDTA tubes. For TCRbeta analysis, collaborators shipped samples in one of three forms: frozen whole blood, isolated PBMCs, or DNA extracted from either of those sample types. The receptor comes from a human donor in a cohort sampled during active COVID-19. The V gene is TRBV6-5 and the J gene is TRBJ1-1, and TRBD1 may be the D gene, going by 5 matching bases. Input material: peripheral blood. The CDR3 has the sequence CASTEGLNTEAFF. The DNA reads TGTGCCAGCACGGAGGGGTTGAACACTGAAGCTTTCTTT.